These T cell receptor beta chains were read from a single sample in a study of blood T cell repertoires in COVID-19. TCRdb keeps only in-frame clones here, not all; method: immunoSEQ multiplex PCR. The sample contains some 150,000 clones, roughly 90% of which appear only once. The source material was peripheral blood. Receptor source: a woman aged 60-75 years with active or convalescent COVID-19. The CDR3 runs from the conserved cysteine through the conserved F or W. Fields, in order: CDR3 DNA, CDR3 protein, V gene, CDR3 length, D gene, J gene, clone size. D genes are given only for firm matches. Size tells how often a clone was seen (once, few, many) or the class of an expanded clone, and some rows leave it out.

cdr3_nt: TGTGCCAGCAGTTTGGACGAAGGGGATGGCTACACCTTC
cdr3_aa: CASSLDEGDGYTF
v_call: TRBV12-3/TRBV12-4
cdr3_length: 13
d_call: .
j_call: TRBJ1-2
clone_size: .

cdr3_nt: TGTGCCAGCAGTTCCCGACTAGCTGGGAACACAGATACGCAGTATTTT
cdr3_aa: CASSSRLAGNTDTQYF
v_call: TRBV6-2/TRBV6-3
cdr3_length: 16
d_call: TRBD2
j_call: TRBJ2-3
clone_size: .

cdr3_nt: TGTGCCAGCAGCTCGCTTGCGGGGGGGCCAGGGACAGATACGCAGTATTTT
cdr3_aa: CASSSLAGGPGTDTQYF
v_call: TRBV7-2
cdr3_length: 17
d_call: TRBD2
j_call: TRBJ2-3
clone_size: .

cdr3_nt: TGTGCCAGCTCACCACCAAGCGGGGGACCGATCTACGAGCAGTACTTC
cdr3_aa: CASSPPSGGPIYEQYF
v_call: TRBV18
cdr3_length: 16
d_call: TRBD2
j_call: TRBJ2-7
clone_size: .

cdr3_nt: TGTGCCATCAGTGAGTCGTCCGGGGGGGACACTGAAGCTTTCTTT
cdr3_aa: CAISESSGGDTEAFF
v_call: TRBV10-3
cdr3_length: 15
d_call: .
j_call: TRBJ1-1
clone_size: few

cdr3_nt: TGTGCCAGCAGCTCCCAAGGCGGGGAAAAACTGTTTTTT
cdr3_aa: CASSSQGGEKLFF
v_call: TRBV5-4
cdr3_length: 13
d_call: .
j_call: TRBJ1-4
clone_size: .

cdr3_nt: TGTGCCAGCAGCCTACAGGGACAGGGCTATGGCTACACCTTC
cdr3_aa: CASSLQGQGYGYTF
v_call: TRBV7-9
cdr3_length: 14
d_call: TRBD1
j_call: TRBJ1-2
clone_size: .

cdr3_nt: TGTGCCAGCAGCCAAGCAGAATACAATCAGCCCCAGCATTTT
cdr3_aa: CASSQAEYNQPQHF
v_call: TRBV3-1/TRBV3-2
cdr3_length: 14
d_call: .
j_call: TRBJ1-5
clone_size: .

cdr3_nt: TGTGCCAGCAGCTTAGGTCCTCAGGGAAACAATCAGCCCCAGCATTTT
cdr3_aa: CASSLGPQGNNQPQHF
v_call: TRBV7-6
cdr3_length: 16
d_call: .
j_call: TRBJ1-5
clone_size: once

cdr3_nt: TGTGCCAGCAGCGTAGATTTCTGGCAGGAGGGTGAAGCTTTCTTT
cdr3_aa: CASSVDFWQEGEAFF
v_call: TRBV9
cdr3_length: 15
d_call: .
j_call: TRBJ1-1
clone_size: .

cdr3_nt: TGCGCCAGCAGTATTGGACAGGGGTCCACTGAAGCTTTCTTT
cdr3_aa: CASSIGQGSTEAFF
v_call: TRBV10-1
cdr3_length: 14
d_call: TRBD1
j_call: TRBJ1-1
clone_size: .

cdr3_nt: TGTGCCAGCTCACCTATGTTATCCTCTGGAAACACCATATATTTT
cdr3_aa: CASSPMLSSGNTIYF
v_call: TRBV18
cdr3_length: 15
d_call: .
j_call: TRBJ1-3
clone_size: few

cdr3_nt: TGTGCCTGGAGTGTAACAGGGCGTAATCAGCCCCAGCATTTT
cdr3_aa: CAWSVTGRNQPQHF
v_call: TRBV30
cdr3_length: 14
d_call: .
j_call: TRBJ1-5
clone_size: .

cdr3_nt: TGTGCCAGTAGTTCGAACGCCGGGCCCCAGCATTTT
cdr3_aa: CASSSNAGPQHF
v_call: TRBV19
cdr3_length: 12
d_call: .
j_call: TRBJ1-5
clone_size: .

cdr3_nt: TGTGCCATCAGTGAGTCACAGACCAAAACAAACAATGAGCAGTTCTTC
cdr3_aa: CAISESQTKTNNEQFF
v_call: TRBV10-3
cdr3_length: 16
d_call: .
j_call: TRBJ2-1
clone_size: .